This TCR beta chain was captured by sequencing in a study of blood T cell repertoires in COVID-19. Looking at the study overall: Sources were T cells, B-cell-depleted T cells, or PBMCs; the material itself was cDNA or gDNA.

Patients in Seattle were enrolled during active infection, then followed longitudinally. The CDR3 totals 12 residues. V was clipped by 8 bases and J by 10 bases, with 12 bases between them. The germline CDR1 and CDR2 sequences are MNHEY and SVGAGI. Original processing notes: Estimates of nucleated cell counts were drawn from the amplification of reference gene primers. TCRdb's copy holds only in-frame clones and misses some; the assay was immunoSEQ multiplex PCR. Clone size and the V and J calls come from that table; the DNA yielded D and trimming. Here the sample spans 310,000 or so clones, roughly 90% being singletons.

The receptor comes from a woman aged 25 to 45 with COVID-19, enrolled during active disease. The sample was peripheral blood. The chain employs TRBV6-5 and TRBJ1-6; no reliable D call. The CDR3 here is CASQLGGSPLHF. The CDR3 DNA reads TGTGCCAGCCAGTTGGGAGGGTCACCCCTCCACTTT.